This T cell receptor beta chain was sequenced during a study of CD8+ T cells in alopecia areata (dated by TCRdb to the late 2010s). With regard to the full study: To study T cell clonal expansion in alopecia areata, the researchers applied high-throughput TCRbeta sequencing to both the C3H/HeJ mouse model and human patients. Clonality in the scalp was compared among normal scalp (n=4), patchy alopecia areata scalp (n=8), and alopecia totalis/universalis scalp (n=8). The RNA source kit depended on sample type: the PAXgene miRNA kit for fixed scalp, the miRNeasy kit for PBMCs, and the RNeasy kit for mouse skin. On the human side, TCRbeta sequencing was run on scalp tissue and on sorted CD4+ and CD8+ peripheral blood T cells from healthy controls and from alopecia areata patients with either patchy or totalis/universalis disease. Amplification of TCRbeta CDR3 regions was done by immunoSEQ multiplex PCR using 35 Vbeta forward primers and 13 Jbeta reverse primers.

Receptors were amplified or captured by the immunoSEQ multiplex PCR assay. For TCR sequencing, RNA was extracted from every sample and reverse transcribed into cDNA to serve as template. SuperScript III was used for first-strand cDNA synthesis, primed with a 2:1 mix of oligo-dT and random hexamers. A synthetic immune receptor repertoire was used to measure amplification bias, and any remaining bias was corrected computationally. In the original analysis: Raw reads were preprocessed for error removal, and CDR3 was defined according to IMGT conventions as running from the conserved cysteine to phenylalanine. Clonality was calculated as 1 minus Shannon entropy normalized by log2 of the number of productive unique TCRs. Whether each scalp clone was CD4 or CD8 was inferred by checking scalp TCRbeta sequences against the CD4 and CD8 repertoires from sorted blood. The table was pulled from immuneACCESS by TCRdb, which kept in-frame rearrangements only. Such tables lose some clones; where checked, under half of the loss comes from unresolved V genes, and the rest has no known cause. V, J and clone size reflect that table, while D and trimming were determined from the DNA. The sample records 30,000 to 35,000 clones, approximately 60% of which are singletons. The top ten constitute around 43% of the sample.

The germline V gene (reference sequence) specifies LNHDA as CDR1 and SQIVND as CDR2. Germline trimming amounts to 5 bases on V and 4 bases on J, with 11 as the count of junction bases outside the gene matches. Reading from cysteine to phenylalanine, the CDR3 counts 16 amino acids. Just the 48-base CDR3 DNA is kept, in frame starting at base 1. Study-wide findings and limitations: Unlike mouse skin, where gammadelta T cells dominate, normal human skin contains resident alphabeta T cells that get sequenced too, which complicates analysis of the scalp TCR repertoire. Shared TCR sequences between patients were less evident than in mice, which may be partly attributable to HLA diversity in the patient population. Higher clonality and more expanded CD8+ clones were observed in lesional scalp than in normal scalp, particularly in alopecia totalis/universalis, a finding suggestive of antigenic drive.

Peripheral blood and lesional scalp punch biopsies were obtained from patients with alopecia areata. After PBMCs were isolated by density centrifugation and stained for CD3, CD4 and CD8, a FACSAria was used to sort CD4+ and CD8+ T cells. Untreated alopecia areata patients were recruited as part of a multicenter biomarker study. In roughly 5 patients from the biomarker study, the blood CD8+ T cells went through an additional sort into NKG2D-low and NKG2D-high fractions. This clone was recorded a few times. This receptor's antigen is unknown. No qualities accompany the bases; no much larger clone lies one base away.

This chain is built from TRBV19 and TRBJ2-5; 9 central nucleotides agree with TRBD2. The TCR sequence derives from a human donor with alopecia areata. The sequencing sample was made of NKG2D-high CD8+ T cells sorted from blood. In the paper's terms, the cell subset or site label means: sorted CD8+ NKG2D-high blood T cells. The DNA sequence is TGTGCCAGTAGTCCGTTTCCAGCGGGGGGTGGAGAGACCCAGTACTTC. This is translated as CASSPFPAGGGETQYF. Joined to the reference TRBV19 and TRBJ2-5 proteins, this CDR3 gives the full variable domain: DGGITQSPKYLFRKEGQNVTLSCEQNLNHDAMYWYRQDPGQGLRLIYYSQIVNDFQKGDIAEGYSVSREKKESFPLTVTSAQKNPTAFYLCASSPFPAGGGETQYFGPGTRLLVL.